The clone carrying this TCR beta chain has a handful of counts. Its antigen is unidentified. V was pared by 1 base and J by 5 bases, with 11 bases between. The CDR3 runs to 14 residues. Germline V CDR1 and CDR2: MNHNY, SVGAGI (reference sequence). PCR employed 60 Vbeta and 13 Jbeta primers. The table came from immunoSEQ multiplex PCR; TCRdb's copy has only in-frame clones and leaves some out. The sample lists roughly 170,000 clones; almost 85% were seen once. These data are taken from a study of cytomegalovirus exposure and HLA in healthy donors. Whole-study context: An earlier analysis identified approximately 120 million unique TCR beta sequences in 170 million or so T cells.

These donors, healthy bone marrow donors, were studied. These donors counted as nominally healthy when sampled, but unrecorded immune exposures were likely. Study-level findings and limits: The authors later linked a missense DCLRE1C variant to TCR beta V- and J-gene trimming.

The J gene is TRBJ1-2, the V gene TRBV6-6; D perhaps matches TRBD1 (5 bases). Sequences were obtained from PBMCs. The receptor's source is a girl aged 10-17 years in good health and CMV-seropositive. The DNA of the CDR3 is TGTGCCAGCAGTTACTTTGTGGACATTTATGGCTACACCTTC. Translation gives CASSYFVDIYGYTF.